This TCR beta chain was identified during a study of OX40 agonist ivuxolimab in advanced cancers. For the study in its entirety: Ivuxolimab was an agonistic, fully human IgG2 monoclonal antibody directed against OX40 (CD134), a costimulatory receptor. Intravenous ivuxolimab was administered to patients every 2 weeks at six dose levels: 0.01, 0.1, 0.3, 1.5, 3 and 10 mg/kg. Of the approximately 50 dose-escalation patients, hepatocellular carcinoma was present in around 20, melanoma in approximately 15, renal cell carcinoma in 9 and head and neck cancer in 9. In the dose-escalation cohort, around four fifths of patients were male, and the mean age was roughly 60 years, with a range of 23 to 79. Prior anti-PD-1, anti-PD-L1 or anti-CTLA-4 therapy was permitted, and checkpoint inhibitors had been received by roughly 42% of dose-escalation patients. Three dose-escalation patients achieved partial responses, one with hepatocellular carcinoma and two with cutaneous melanoma. Peripheral TCRbeta sequencing aimed to test whether ivuxolimab altered TCR sequence diversity and caused clonal T-cell expansion. The paper covers the monotherapy dose-escalation part of the phase I ivuxolimab trial, which included N ≈ 50 patients.

Points the paper makes about the study in general: In the 0.1-3.0 mg/kg groups, partial responders had among the lowest normalized peripheral clonal expansion, particularly in CD8+ T cells. Antigen specificity was not determined for the clonally expanded peripheral T cells. After ivuxolimab, CD8+ T cells had more expanded clones than CD4+ T cells on average. At doses of 0.1 to 3.0 mg/kg, clonal expansion of both CD4+ and CD8+ blood T cells was observed from baseline to week 6. Low levels of normalized T-cell clonal expansion were also seen in some nonresponding patients.

On this clone: Its specific antigen is unknown. Base qualities are not provided; no much larger clone lies one nucleotide away.

For sequencing of the TCRbeta CDR3 region, genomic DNA was extracted from the sorted cells. TCRbeta CDR3 regions were sequenced using the immunoSEQ Assay. The table comes from immuneACCESS by way of TCRdb, which keeps in-frame sequences with V and J called. Part of the clones is missing from these tables; in studies checked, under half for an unresolved V gene and the rest for unknown reasons. Present in this sample are about 45,000 clones, about four fifths of which were seen just once. Jointly, the top ten make up 8% to 13% of the sample. The cysteine opens and the phenylalanine closes a CDR3 of 14 amino acids. Only the CDR3 region is kept as DNA, spanning 42 bases read in frame from base 1. Per the germline V gene, SGHTA is the CDR1 and FQGNSA is the CDR2. Patients with autoimmune disease history or receiving systemic immunosuppression were excluded from the trial. Peripheral blood for TCR sequencing was collected from all dose cohorts at baseline, on cycle 4 day 1, and on cycle 7 day 1. Samples came from an open-label, multicenter, first-in-human phase I dose-escalation trial of ivuxolimab. Adults with locally advanced or metastatic melanoma, renal cell carcinoma, hepatocellular carcinoma or head and neck squamous cell carcinoma were enrolled in the trial. Before TCR sequencing, CD4+ T cells and CD8+ T cells from peripheral blood were sorted into separate populations.

Sequencing used CD4+ or CD8+ T cells sorted from blood, obtained in a trial of the OX40 agonist ivuxolimab. The chain was built from TRBV7-2 and TRBJ2-5, and 7 bases in between align with TRBD2. Matching the DNA end better, TRBJ2-7 makes the J call doubtful. The sequence derives from an adult with an advanced solid tumor such as melanoma, head and neck, liver or kidney cancer. The DNA is as follows: TGTGCCAGCAGCGTTGGGACTACCCCCTCCGAGCAGTACTTC. The resulting protein is CASSVGTTPSEQYF.